This TCR beta chain was captured by sequencing in a study of blood T cell repertoires in COVID-19. The data were produced by immunoSEQ multiplex PCR, yet TCRdb's version contains in-frame clones alone and is incomplete. The data contain under 200,000 clones, 70% to 90% of them singletons. The CDR3 is made up of 16 amino acids. V shed 3 bases, J shed 0 bases, and the junction held 9 bases outside the gene matches. Germline V gives CDR1 DFQATT, CDR2 SNEGSKA (reference sequence). The clonotype was recovered from a woman of 80 years or more with acute or convalescent COVID-19. Sequencing input: peripheral blood. This chain connects TRBV20-1 to TRBJ2-3; 7 bases map to TRBD2. CDR3 residues: CSASQPLATSTDTQYF. The CDR3 nucleotides read TGCAGTGCTAGTCAGCCACTAGCGACTAGCACAGATACGCAGTATTTT.